The T cell receptor (beta chain) described here comes from a study of shared clonotypes between healthy human individuals. Overall study: A donor's plate count was three for CD4 naive and three for CD4 memory; CD8 naive had two and CD8 memory one.

This clone is a singleton in its sample. Its ends do not fully match the called genes, so a read error is possible. CDR3 size: 13 residues. CDR1 SNHLY and CDR2 FYNNEI come from the germline V gene. The naive CD8 population came from CD45RO-negative cells selected for CCR7, without terminally differentiated effector memory CD45RA+ cells. Genomic DNA belonging to each subset was distributed in equal measure over several immunoSEQ plates. Sequencing was performed with immunoSEQ multiplex PCR; in TCRdb, only in-frame clones are kept and a portion is missing. This table has about 2 million clones, about 95% appearing once.

The TCR comes from a man between 18 and 29 years old in good health. The genes are TRBV2 and TRBJ1-5; 7 bases are a match to TRBD1. Sequenced material: naive CD8+ T cells sorted from blood. The CDR3 coding sequence is TGTGCCAGCAGTCCGACAGGGCGTCAGCCCCGGCATTTT. Its protein product is CASSPTGRQPRHF.